These T cell receptor beta chains were read from a single sample in a study of metastatic and nonmetastatic thyroid tumors. TCRdb re-called the PCR reads with MiXCR. The top ten hold roughly a tenth of the sample, which has tens of thousands of clones, roughly 28% seen once. Source material: blood. The receptors come from a male donor with papillary thyroid cancer or a benign thyroid nodule (not recorded which). Some clones in this sample may be carry-over from other donors' samples. Both conserved end residues are part of each CDR3. A D gene is named only where the DNA matches it firmly. Clone size is stated in some rows and not others, as once, few, many or a class when expanded.

j_call d_call clone_size v_call cdr3_aa cdr3_nt
TRBJ2-2 NA NA TRBV5-1 CASSPGGRVTGELFF TGCGCCAGCAGCCCTGGTGGGCGGGTCACCGGGGAGCTGTTTTTT
TRBJ1-2 NA medium-sized TRBV4-2 CASSQREGEKGYTF TGTGCCAGCAGCCAAAGAGAAGGTGAGAAGGGCTACACCTTC
TRBJ2-1 TRBD2 medium-sized TRBV6-1 CASSGLAGGNEQFF TGTGCCAGCAGTGGACTAGCGGGAGGGAATGAGCAGTTCTTC
TRBJ1-2 TRBD1 NA TRBV20-1 CSVRETGGANYGYTF TGCAGTGTTAGAGAAACAGGGGGCGCAAACTATGGCTACACCTTC
TRBJ2-3 TRBD2 many TRBV28 CASRTPGREGADTQYF TGTGCCAGCAGAACCCCGGGACGGGAGGGCGCAGATACGCAGTATTTT
TRBJ2-5 NA NA TRBV4-3 CASSQPTPYQETQYF TGCGCCAGCAGCCAACCTACTCCGTACCAAGAGACCCAGTACTTC
TRBJ2-7 TRBD1 few TRBV2 CASTGTGGVDEQYF TGTGCCAGCACCGGGACAGGGGGCGTCGACGAGCAGTACTTC
TRBJ1-2 NA NA TRBV11-2 CASSLRADSDVYGYTF TGTGCCAGCAGCTTACGGGCGGACAGTGACGTCTATGGCTACACCTTC
TRBJ1-4 NA NA TRBV30 CAWSVRQTTNEKLFF TGTGCCTGGAGTGTCCGACAGACAACTAATGAAAAACTGTTTTTT
TRBJ1-3 NA NA TRBV7-9 CASSLAAGPGNTIYF TGTGCCAGCAGCTTAGCGGCAGGCCCTGGAAACACCATATATTTT
TRBJ2-2 NA NA TRBV11-2 CASSLGPSTGELFF TGTGCCAGCAGCTTAGGACCCAGCACCGGGGAGCTGTTTTTT
TRBJ2-3 TRBD2 many TRBV6-2/TRBV6-3 CASSYIVPSRETPDTQYF TGTGCCAGCAGTTACATCGTTCCCTCGCGGGAGACTCCAGATACGCAGTATTTT
TRBJ2-3 NA many TRBV7-8 CASSNRGSGEDTQYF TGTGCCAGCAGCAACAGGGGTAGCGGGGAGGATACGCAGTATTTT
TRBJ1-2 NA NA TRBV10-2 CASSEGDGVMGSNGYTF TGCGCCAGCAGTGAAGGGGACGGAGTCATGGGGTCCAATGGCTACACCTTC
TRBJ2-5 NA NA TRBV10-3 CAISATQETQYF TGTGCCATCAGTGCCACACAAGAGACCCAGTACTTC
TRBJ2-7 TRBD1 medium-sized TRBV2 CATSTGTDEQYF TGTGCCACTTCGACAGGGACCGACGAGCAGTACTTC
TRBJ2-5 TRBD1 many TRBV18 CASSLDPGQGTETQYF TGTGCCAGCTCACTGGATCCGGGACAGGGGACAGAGACCCAGTACTTC
TRBJ1-2 NA NA TRBV20-1 CSARDEGRQESNYGYTF TGCAGTGCTAGAGATGAAGGGCGACAGGAGAGTAACTATGGCTACACCTTC
TRBJ1-1 NA NA TRBV28 CASSLGWGKGYTEAFF TGTGCCAGCAGTTTAGGGTGGGGGAAGGGGTACACTGAAGCTTTCTTT
TRBJ1-6 NA many TRBV27 CASSFNMNSPLHF TGTGCCAGCAGTTTCAACATGAATTCACCCCTCCACTTT
TRBJ2-7 TRBD1 few TRBV6-1 CATAYPGQTYEQYF TGTGCCACCGCATACCCGGGACAGACCTACGAGCAGTACTTC
TRBJ2-1 NA NA TRBV12-3/TRBV12-4 CASRRGFNEQFF TGTGCCAGCAGGCGAGGATTCAATGAGCAGTTCTTC
TRBJ2-7 NA NA TRBV20-1 CSARQAGTYEQYF TGCAGTGCTAGACAGGCAGGTACCTACGAGCAGTACTTC
TRBJ1-2 NA many TRBV29-1 CSGATEGGYGYTF TGCAGCGGTGCGACAGAGGGGGGTTATGGCTACACCTTC
TRBJ1-2 NA NA TRBV5-1 CASSLGAALESAGNTF TGCGCCAGCAGCTTGGGGGCAGCCCTTGAGTCCGCTGGCAACACCTTC
TRBJ2-1 NA many TRBV28 CASSLGVGEQFF TGTGCCAGCAGTTTAGGGGTGGGTGAGCAGTTCTTC
TRBJ2-1 NA NA TRBV6-1 CASSEGTQHNNEQFF TGTGCCAGCAGTGAAGGGACACAACATAACAATGAGCAGTTCTTC
TRBJ2-2 TRBD1 NA TRBV24-1 CATSDFGTGTGELFF TGTGCCACCAGTGATTTTGGGACAGGAACCGGGGAGCTGTTTTTT
TRBJ2-1 NA NA TRBV28 CASSLGLPNNEQFF TGTGCCAGCAGTTTAGGACTCCCCAACAATGAGCAGTTCTTC
TRBJ2-3 NA few TRBV27 CASSLSRGDTQYF TGTGCCAGCAGTTTATCGAGGGGAGATACGCAGTATTTT
TRBJ1-6 NA NA TRBV5-1 CASSLAGATNSPLHF TGCGCCAGCAGCTTGGCTGGGGCGACCAATTCACCCCTCCACTTT
TRBJ2-5 NA many TRBV24-1 CATSDSWEEETQYF TGTGCCACCAGTGATTCTTGGGAAGAAGAGACCCAGTACTTC
TRBJ2-7 NA few TRBV4-1 CASSQDLGTPGYEQYF TGCGCCAGCAGCCAAGATCTTGGGACTCCAGGCTACGAGCAGTACTTC
TRBJ2-3 TRBD1 few TRBV6-1 CASSDFRGHTQYF TGTGCCAGCAGTGATTTTAGGGGGCATACGCAGTATTTT
TRBJ2-5 NA NA TRBV18 CVSSPARLETQYF TGTGTCAGCTCACCCGCTCGCCTGGAGACCCAGTACTTC
TRBJ1-6 TRBD1 NA TRBV28 CASSSTGTANSPLHF TGTGCCAGCAGTTCCACTGGGACAGCTAATTCACCCCTCCACTTT
TRBJ2-7 NA few TRBV6-1 CASRQGLVVSYEQYF TGTGCCAGCAGACAAGGACTGGTCGTCTCCTACGAGCAGTACTTC
TRBJ2-6 NA NA TRBV11-2 CASSYTAGAPGANVLTF TGTGCCAGCAGCTACACGGCAGGGGCTCCTGGGGCCAACGTCCTGACTTTC
TRBJ1-1 NA NA TRBV28 CASSPGALQGTHEAFF TGTGCCAGCAGTCCAGGGGCCTTACAGGGAACGCATGAAGCTTTCTTT
TRBJ1-3 TRBD1 NA TRBV20-1 CSARVSGQGSGNTIYF TGCAGTGCTAGAGTTTCGGGACAGGGCTCTGGAAACACCATATATTTT
TRBJ2-3 NA NA TRBV6-4 CASSKTATSTDTQYF TGTGCCAGCAGCAAGACAGCTACTAGCACAGATACGCAGTATTTT
TRBJ2-7 NA NA TRBV6-1 CASSEEVAGWDEQYF TGTGCCAGCAGTGAGGAGGTGGCGGGATGGGACGAGCAGTACTTC
TRBJ2-7 NA NA TRBV18 CASSPGHLGAREQYF TGTGCCAGCTCACCGGGGCATCTAGGGGCTCGGGAGCAGTACTTC
TRBJ1-2 NA few TRBV10-3 CAISPQENYGYTF TGTGCCATCAGTCCGCAAGAAAACTATGGCTACACCTTC
TRBJ2-7 NA NA TRBV11-2 CASSLRWEKGYEQYF TGTGCCAGCAGCTTAAGGTGGGAGAAGGGCTACGAGCAGTACTTC
TRBJ1-2 NA many TRBV29-1 CSVEGSLTVNYGYTF TGCAGCGTTGAAGGCTCGCTGACAGTAAACTATGGCTACACCTTC
TRBJ1-6 TRBD1 NA TRBV5-1 CAGSSGDRGQDSPLHF TGCGCCGGCAGCTCCGGGGACAGGGGGCAGGATTCACCCCTCCACTTT